Following are 14 T cell receptor beta chains from one sample sequenced in a study of T cell clonotyping in hematopoietic cell transplantation. TCRdb's copy holds only in-frame clones and misses some; the assay was immunoSEQ multiplex PCR. The repertoire has 3,500 to 5,500 clones, roughly 70% of them found once; the top ten carry 8.5%. Sequenced material: PBMCs, taken 100 days after allogeneic stem cell transplant. These receptors were collected from a male patient between 60 and 69 years old who had an allogeneic stem cell transplant, so the T cells may come from the graft donor. Some clones in this sample may be carry-over from other donors' samples.

The genes are TRBV2 and TRBJ1-4; D perhaps matches TRBD1 (6 bases). This CDR3 has 12 residues. With 8 bases removed from V and 8 bases from J, the gap between germline ends came to 12 bases. The germline CDR1 and CDR2 sequences are SNHLY and FYNNEI. The CDR3 DNA is TGTGCCAGCTCTGGGGACAACGAAAAACTGTTTTTT. Amino acids: CASSGDNEKLFF.

This clone was counted only a few times. One end of the junction is discordant with germline, which a read error may explain. The gene calls are TRBV7-9 and TRBJ1-5; D remains ambiguous. Germline V CDR1 and CDR2: SEHNR, FQNEAQ (reference sequence). The CDR3 sequence is 13 residues long. CDR3 sequence (DNA): TGTGCCAGCAGCGTAGCGGGTGGTCAGCCCCAGCATTTT. It is translated as CASSVAGGQPQHF.

V and J are TRBV5-1 and TRBJ2-5; D unresolved. Trimming shortened V by 2 bases and J by 1 base, and 9 bases separated the two germline ends. This CDR3 spans 14 amino acids. CDR1 and CDR2 from the germline V gene are SGHRS and YFSETQ. CDR3 amino acids: CASSLGRSQETQYF. The CDR3 DNA sequence: TGCGCCAGCAGCTTAGGCAGGTCCCAAGAGACCCAGTACTTC.

The rearrangement links TRBV30 to TRBJ2-7; D uncertain. In germline, CDR1 is GTSNPN, CDR2 SVGIG (reference sequence). The CDR3 contains 12 residues. V dropped 1 base and J dropped 3 bases, with 7 bases sitting between them. CDR3 nucleotides: TGTGCCTGGAGTGGTGGATTCTACGAGCAGTACTTC. Translated: CAWSGGFYEQYF.

A word on this clone: This specimen includes other DNA sequences encoding the same CDR3. The chain joins TRBV6-5 to TRBJ1-1; no clear D gene. The CDR3 loop spans 12 amino acids. Germline V gene sequence: CDR1 MNHEY, CDR2 SVGAGI. Deletions cut 2 bases from V and 4 bases from J, with 5 bases between. CDR3 residues: CASSYGGTEAFF. The CDR3 bases are TGTGCCAGCAGTTACGGCGGCACTGAAGCTTTCTTT.

The chain recombines TRBV6-4 with TRBJ1-5; TRBD1 aligns across 7 bases. This CDR3 has 15 amino acids. J was trimmed by 0 bases and V by 5 bases; bases with no gene match: 4. Germline CDR1 MRHNA, CDR2 SNTAGT. CDR3 nucleotide sequence: TGTGCCAGCAGTCCTGGGACAGATAGCAATCAGCCCCAGCATTTT. Translation: CASSPGTDSNQPQHF.

The CDR3 here is CSVNDGYNSPLHF. CDR3 DNA: TGCAGCGTTAATGACGGATATAATTCACCCCTCCACTTT. V is TRBV29-1 and J is TRBJ1-6; D is ambiguous. Germline loops: CDR1 SQVTM, CDR2 ANQGSEA. CDR3 length equals 13 residues. V was shortened by 5 bases and J by 4 bases, with 9 bases between the two germline ends.

This clone was observed a few times. The chain combines TRBV30 with TRBJ2-1; 8 positions agree with TRBD2. Germline V gives CDR1 GTSNPN, CDR2 SVGIG (reference sequence). This CDR3 is 13 amino acids long. J gave up 9 bases and V 5 bases, and 9 bases lay outside the gene matches. CDR3 nucleotides: TGTGCCTGGGCGGGAGGTCTAGAGGGTGAGCAGTTCTTC. Residues: CAWAGGLEGEQFF.

In this sample, this clone turned up a few times. The rearrangement joins TRBV6-1 to TRBJ1-1; D ambiguous. The CDR3 is 14 residues long. V gave up 2 bases and J gave up 4 bases, with 11 bases separating them. Germline loops: CDR1 MNHNS, CDR2 SASEGT. CDR3 nucleotide sequence: TGTGCCAGCAGTGAAACCCTGAGTGGCACTGAAGCTTTCTTT. It yields the protein CASSETLSGTEAFF.

The chain couples TRBV11-1 to TRBJ2-7; D is uncertain. The CDR3 is 12 residues long. V lost 5 bases to trimming and J lost 3 bases, with 8 bases between them. The V gene's germline CDR1 is SGHAT and CDR2 FQDESV (reference sequence). CDR3 loop: CASSPVSYEQYF. Here the CDR3 DNA reads TGTGCCAGCAGCCCCGTCAGCTACGAGCAGTACTTC.

The V gene is TRBV2, the J gene TRBJ1-6, with 10 bases identical to TRBD1. The CDR3 extends over 15 amino acids. Germline V gives CDR1 SNHLY, CDR2 FYNNEI. The junction had 7 bases not matched to a gene; V was cut back by 4 bases and J by 10 bases. CDR3 in DNA: TGTGCCAGCAGTGCCAGACAGGGGGCAGAATCACCCCTCCACTTT. Encoded protein: CASSARQGAESPLHF.

This clone was counted a few times. The chain uses TRBV29-1 and TRBJ1-1; TRBD1 might be the D (5 bases). This CDR3 has 15 residues. Per the germline V gene, CDR1 is SQVTM and CDR2 is ANQGSEA. The V end was cut by 7 bases, the J end by 1 base, with 19 bases between. This chain's CDR3 is CSAEGREDGNTEAFF. CDR3 sequence (DNA): TGCAGCGCCGAGGGCAGGGAAGATGGGAACACTGAAGCTTTCTTT. Variable domain in full (rest from reference TRBV29-1 and TRBJ1-1): SAVISQKPSRDICQRGTSLTIQCQVDSQVTMMFWYRQQPGQSLTLIATANQGSEATYESGFVIDKFPISRPNLTFSTLTVSNMSPEDSSIYLCSAEGREDGNTEAFFGQGTRLTVV.

The chain is built from TRBV4-1 and TRBJ2-3; 8 bases are a match to TRBD2. With 9 bases clipped from V and 2 bases from J, the junction kept 19 bases outside the gene matches. The germline V gene encodes CDR1 MGHRA and CDR2 YSYEKL. The CDR3 has 18 amino acids. CDR3 sequence: CASSSGPASGLDTDTQYF. The DNA for the CDR3 is TGCGCCAGTTCTTCAGGCCCGGCTAGCGGGTTGGACACAGATACGCAGTATTTT.

Worth noting for this clone: One end of the junction varies from germline; a read error may be responsible. J is TRBJ1-1 and V is TRBV7-8; D might be TRBD1 (6 bases). Germline V gene data show CDR1 as SGHVS and CDR2 as FQNEAQ. There are 15 residues in the CDR3. Here the CDR3 reads CASVAGAGLNTEASF. CDR3 sequence (DNA): TGTGCCAGCGTTGCGGGGGCTGGATTGAACACTGAAGCTTCCTTT.